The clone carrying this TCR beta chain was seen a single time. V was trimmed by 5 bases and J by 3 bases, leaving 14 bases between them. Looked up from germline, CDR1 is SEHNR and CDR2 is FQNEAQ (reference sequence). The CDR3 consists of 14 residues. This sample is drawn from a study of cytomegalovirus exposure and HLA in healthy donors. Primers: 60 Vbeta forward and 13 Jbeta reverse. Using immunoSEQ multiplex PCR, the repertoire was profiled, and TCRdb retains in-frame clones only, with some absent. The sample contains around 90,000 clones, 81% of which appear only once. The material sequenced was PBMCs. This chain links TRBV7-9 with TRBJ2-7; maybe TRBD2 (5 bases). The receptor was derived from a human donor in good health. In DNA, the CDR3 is TGTGCCAGCAGCCCTCCGGCTAGCCTCTACGAGCAGTACTTC. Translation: CASSPPASLYEQYF.